This T cell receptor (beta chain) was retrieved from a study of T cells after yellow fever vaccination (dated by TCRdb to the late 2010s). As for the study more broadly: The SMART-Seq v4 Ultra Low Input RNA kit was used to prepare libraries from fractions with low cell numbers. To follow T-cell clones before and after primary and booster YFV17D yellow fever vaccination, bulk TCR alpha and beta repertoires were sequenced over time. Two healthy male donors made up the cohort, one aged 18 to 29 years and the other aged 30 to 40 years. Blood was drawn at multiple timepoints before and after primary and secondary immunization, with bulk PBMC replicates and cell subsets isolated. The research as a whole found: Because only a couple of donors were included in the study, the extent to which the findings can be generalized is limited. Computational filtering was needed because FACS-sorted repertoires could contain abundant contaminating clonotypes from the bulk population. Most clones expanded after primary vaccination (around 97% of CD4 and about 85% of CD8) were re-detected after the booster, suggesting that broad memory maintenance occurred. Compared with the primary T-cell response, the secondary T-cell response was faster but weaker, reaching its peak on day 5 rather than on day 15. A small fraction of clonotypes showed up in both the CD4 and CD8 compartments, probably as a result of convergent recombination.

From cysteine to phenylalanine, the CDR3 is 13 amino acids long. Only CDR3 DNA is held: 39 bases, read in frame from base 1. As encoded in the germline V gene, CDR1 is SGHTA while CDR2 is FQGNSA. Trimming at the junction amounts to 2 bases on V and 5 bases on J, and the germline ends lie 10 bases apart. This clonotype was found a few times. Its antigen remains unidentified. It has no much larger one-base neighbor in the sample; base qualities were not kept. Sequencer: Illumina NovaSeq 6000. TCR cDNA was synthesized by 5'RACE template switching, through which a universal primer site and unique molecular identifiers were introduced. Priming for cDNA synthesis came from both the TCR alpha and TCR beta constant segments. Two PCR steps were used to amplify libraries, with sample barcodes and sequencing adapters being added in the second step. Sequencing of the libraries was done on either Illumina HiSeq 2500 (2x100 bp) or NovaSeq (2x150 bp). From the authors' description of their analysis: MIGEC handled demultiplexing of reads and collapsing into UMI consensus sequences, while MiXCR performed V(D)J alignment. Vaccine-responding clonotypes were defined with edgeR using replicate PBMC samples, requiring FDR below 0.01 and a log2 fold change above 5 up to day 15. Each bulk clonotype was labeled CD4 or CD8 based on which sequenced repertoire, CD4 or CD8, contained the clonotype at higher abundance. Starting from the raw public reads, TCRdb applied fastp trimming at Q25, assembled clones with MiXCR and retained in-frame beta chains. Rows with a matching CDR3 protein are joined into one entry that keeps the most common DNA and genes. These V and J calls derive from TCRdb rather than the authors' analysis. The sample includes around 320,000 distinct CDR3 sequences, with approximately 10% observed a single time. Clones ranked in the top ten supply 3% to 3.5% of the sample.

The sample's treatment or condition label, in plain terms: live attenuated yellow fever vaccine strain. A standard Ficoll-Paque protocol was used to isolate PBMCs from peripheral blood. Dynabeads CD4 and CD8 positive selection kits were used to isolate CD4 and CD8 T-cell fractions. TriZol was used to extract RNA from bulk PBMCs, CD4 and CD8 fractions, and dextramer-positive and dextramer-negative fractions. Here the sequenced sample was CD4+ T cells sorted from PBMCs, taken 5 days after the yellow fever booster vaccination. The rearranged segments are TRBV7-2 and TRBJ2-7; TRBD2 could be the D gene, as 7 bases match. This clonotype was sampled from a man younger than 35 who received the YFV17D yellow fever vaccine. The CDR3 region: CASSLPGGHEQYF. The DNA reads TGTGCCAGCAGCTTACCGGGGGGCCACGAGCAGTACTTC.